The source of this T cell receptor beta chain is a study of cytomegalovirus exposure and HLA in healthy donors. A multiplex PCR was run with 60 Vbeta primers and 13 Jbeta primers. The assay was immunoSEQ multiplex PCR, and TCRdb's table has in-frame clones only and misses some. The data show about 160,000 clones, roughly four fifths seen once. The CDR3 consists of 15 residues. V shed 5 bases, J shed 7 bases, and the junction held 5 bases outside the gene matches. The germline gives CDR1 LNHDA, CDR2 SQIVND (reference sequence). Sequenced sample: PBMCs. This TCR was sampled from a man aged 45-60 years in good health and CMV-seropositive. This chain uses TRBV19 with TRBJ1-6; 10 bases are shared with TRBD1. CDR3 residues: CASSRWTGGNSPLHF. In DNA form, the CDR3 reads TGTGCCAGTAGTCGCTGGACAGGGGGGAATTCACCCCTCCACTTT.